The 19 T cell receptor beta chains presented below share a single source sample, sequenced in a study of blood T cell repertoires in COVID-19. Measured with immunoSEQ multiplex PCR; TCRdb has only the in-frame clones, and not every one. The sample lists fewer than 350,000 clones, about 91% seen once, with approximately 9.9% in the top ten. The sample consisted of peripheral blood. All receptors come from a young man with COVID-19, enrolled during active disease.

This chain uses TRBV28 with TRBJ2-4; 11 bases agree with TRBD2. This CDR3 contains 19 residues. Germline CDR1 and CDR2: MDHEN and SYDVKM. V shed 5 bases and J 2 bases; nucleotides not matched to a gene: 14. The DNA of the CDR3 is TGTGCCAGCAGTCCGCCCTTAGCGGGAGGGCCCTCGACCAAAAACATTCAGTACTTC. Translating it yields CASSPPLAGGPSTKNIQYF. Full variable domain (outside the CDR3, taken from reference TRBV28 and TRBJ2-4): DVKVTQSSRYLVKRTGEKVFLECVQDMDHENMFWYRQDPGLGLRLIYFSYDVKMKEKGDIPEGYSVSREKKERFSLILESASTNQTSMYLCASSPPLAGGPSTKNIQYFGAGTRLSVL.

This clone has just one count. V usage is TRBV7-2 and J usage is TRBJ1-3; TRBD1 might be the D (5 bases). Trimming took off 0 bases at V and 4 bases at J, with 13 bases between the two ends. From germline, CDR1 is SGHTA and CDR2 FQGNSA. This CDR3 has 16 residues. The CDR3 nucleotides are TGTGCCAGCAGCTTAGCTGGCGGGACGGGCGGAAACACCATATATTTT. This encodes CASSLAGGTGGNTIYF.

The chain employs TRBV10-3 and TRBJ2-1; 12 bases fit TRBD1. Germline lookup yields CDR1 ENHRY and CDR2 SYGVKD. This CDR3 has 15 residues. Unmatched junction bases numbered 10, after V lost 8 bases and J lost 8 bases. The chain's CDR3 is CAIGTRDRGPDEQFF. For the CDR3, the DNA is TGTGCCATCGGAACCCGGGACAGGGGGCCGGATGAGCAGTTCTTC.

CDR3 sequence (DNA): TGTGCCAGCAGCTTGGGCACCGGGACAGGGATCGACGAGCAGTACTTC. Translated: CASSLGTGTGIDEQYF. The chain has TRBV13 and TRBJ2-7; TRBD1 aligns across 9 bases. Germline V gives CDR1 PRHDT, CDR2 FYEKMQ (reference sequence). This CDR3 region has 16 residues. The V gene end was trimmed by 3 bases and the J gene end by 5 bases; junction bases not matched to a gene: 11.

This clone has a single count. This rearrangement joins TRBV3-1 (or the pseudogene TRBV3-2) to TRBJ1-1; D gene unclear. CDR1 LGHDT and CDR2 YNNKEL come from the germline V gene (reference sequence). The CDR3 is 16 amino acids. With 3 bases removed from V and 3 bases from J, the gap between germline ends came to 17 bases. CDR3 nucleotides: TGTGCCAGCAGCCAGGGCAAGCAAAAGAAAGACACTGAAGCTTTCTTT. The encoded protein is CASSQGKQKKDTEAFF.

The rearrangement joins TRBV15 to TRBJ2-7; possible D gene TRBD1, 5 bases. The CDR3 covers 15 residues. V lost 7 bases, J lost 0 bases, and 16 bases lay in between. Looked up from germline, CDR1 is LNHNV and CDR2 is YYDKDF (reference sequence). The CDR3 loop reads CATNPRQTSSYEQYF. CDR3 in DNA: TGTGCCACCAACCCACGACAGACAAGCTCCTACGAGCAGTACTTC.

The chain employs TRBV3-1 (or the pseudogene TRBV3-2) and TRBJ1-6; 10 positions agree with TRBD1. Germline CDR1 is LGHDT and CDR2 is YNNKEL (reference sequence). J lost 7 bases, V lost 0 bases, and 6 bases had no gene match. The CDR3 sequence is 17 residues long. CDR3 loop: CASSQDLWDRGNSPLHF. In DNA form, the CDR3 reads TGTGCCAGCAGCCAAGATTTATGGGACAGGGGAAATTCACCCCTCCACTTT.

This clone was detected only a few times. The chain combines TRBV7-7 with TRBJ2-7, with 8 positions matching TRBD1. With 3 bases clipped from V and 3 bases from J, the junction kept 4 bases outside the gene matches. The CDR3 contains 14 residues. Germline-derived CDR1 and CDR2 are SSHAT and FNYEAQ (reference sequence). The CDR3 region has the DNA TGTGCCAGCAGCTTTGACAGGGGTGGCTACGAGCAGTACTTC. It translates to CASSFDRGGYEQYF.

This chain joins TRBV4-1 and TRBJ2-3; D may be TRBD2 (6 bases). Germline CDR1 MGHRA, CDR2 YSYEKL. This CDR3 spans 16 amino acids. Trimming stripped 4 bases from V and 0 bases from J, with 14 bases between. DNA of the CDR3: TGCGCCAGCAGCCCCCTTTCCAGCGGGAGCACAGATACGCAGTATTTT. Its protein is CASSPLSSGSTDTQYF.

This clone was observed a single time. The chain links TRBV28 to TRBJ1-2; 7 nucleotides line up with TRBD1. The CDR3 loop spans 14 amino acids. CDR1 and CDR2 (germline): MDHEN, SYDVKM. V dropped 10 bases and J dropped 4; count of bases not matched to a gene: 12. In DNA form, the CDR3 reads TGTGCCACCACCACAGAGGGGGCTCGCTATGGCTACACCTTC. Protein product: CATTTEGARYGYTF.

The V call is TRBV11-2, the J call TRBJ2-2, with TRBD2 identical over 7 bases. The CDR3 covers 12 residues. The V segment lost 11 bases and the J segment 6 bases; nucleotides outside the gene matches: 6. Germline V lookup: CDR1 SGHAT, CDR2 FQNNGV. The CDR3 region has the DNA TGTGCCGCGGGGGAAACTGCCGGGGAGCTGTTTTTT. Amino acids: CAAGETAGELFF.

The chain links TRBV7-6 to TRBJ1-1; TRBD1 is a possible D gene (5 bases). The CDR3 loop spans 16 amino acids. Trimming stripped 2 bases from V and 1 base from J, with 14 bases between. Germline CDR1 SGHVS, CDR2 FNYEAQ. The CDR3 sequence: CASSLSRDWRNTEAFF. CDR3 bases: TGTGCCAGCAGCTTATCCCGGGACTGGAGGAACACTGAAGCTTTCTTT.

V gene TRBV5-1 combines with J gene TRBJ2-5; TRBD1 matches 8 bases. Germline-derived CDR1 and CDR2 are SGHRS and YFSETQ. J lost 4 bases, V lost 2 bases, and 7 bases had no gene match. The CDR3 has 15 residues. The CDR3 bases are TGCGCCAGCAGCTTTTTTCAGGGGGCTGGAGAGACCCAGTACTTC. Translation gives CASSFFQGAGETQYF.

This sequence joins TRBV10-3 and TRBJ2-1; a possible D gene is TRBD1 (6 bases). The CDR3 covers 16 residues. Germline assignment: CDR1 ENHRY and CDR2 SYGVKD. V lost 6 bases, J lost 3 bases, and 18 bases lay in between. The DNA of the CDR3 is TGTGCCATCAGCGATCAACAGGGACGGCACTACAATGAGCAGTTCTTC. Its protein is CAISDQQGRHYNEQFF.

The genes are TRBV19 and TRBJ1-2, with a weak D call TRBD1 (6 bases). Trimming left V 7 bases short and J 4 bases short, with 19 bases between. Germline-derived CDR1 and CDR2 are LNHDA and SQIVND (reference sequence). This CDR3 spans 15 amino acids. CDR3 in amino acids: CASIPGQLTGYGYTF. CDR3 DNA: TGTGCCAGTATTCCCGGACAGCTGACTGGCTATGGCTACACCTTC.

The V call is TRBV30, the J call TRBJ1-2, with D unresolved. The CDR3 covers 15 residues. Germline V gene data show CDR1 as GTSNPN and CDR2 as SVGIG (reference sequence). V lost 0 bases and J 8 bases, leaving 19 bases between the germline ends. CDR3 DNA: TGTGCCTGGAGTGTACGTGGGCTCGGAGGGAGAGGCTACACCTTC. Residues: CAWSVRGLGGRGYTF.

Turning to this clone: The junction and the germline gene differ at one end; a read error may be behind it. J is TRBJ2-3 and V is TRBV28; the match to TRBD2 covers 14 bases. The CDR3 is 12 amino acids. Germline loops: CDR1 MDHEN, CDR2 SYDVKM. CDR3 in amino acids: CASSLEGLAGDF. As DNA, the CDR3 is TGTGCCAGCAGTTTAGAGGGACTAGCGGGGGATTTT.

The chain uses TRBV6-5 and TRBJ1-4, with no clear D. Germline V gene sequence: CDR1 MNHEY, CDR2 SVGAGI. The CDR3 covers 14 residues. Trimming removed 6 bases at V and 8 bases at J, with 16 bases between. The CDR3 coding sequence is TGTGCCAGCAGCCCCTCGGGTATGAGAGAAAAACTGTTTTTT. This translates into CASSPSGMREKLFF.

This chain connects TRBV19 to TRBJ2-6, with TRBD2 identical over 8 bases. V dropped 5 bases and J dropped 0; count of bases not matched to a gene: 6. Germline V lookup: CDR1 LNHDA, CDR2 SQIVND (reference sequence). The CDR3 runs to 17 residues. DNA of the CDR3: TGTGCCAGTAGTGGGCTAGCGGGCCGCTCTGGGGCCAACGTCCTGACTTTC. Protein sequence: CASSGLAGRSGANVLTF.